This T cell receptor beta chain derives from a study of graft-versus-host responses after intestinal transplantation. Study overall: Multivisceral, liver-intestinal, or isolated intestinal grafts went to recipients. Anti-thymocyte globulin induction was given to all recipients, followed by tacrolimus and steroids for two to four years. General study results and limits: Graft-donor T cell macrochimerism in patients accompanied high graft-versus-host to host-versus-graft clonal ratios in allografts.

Concerning this clone: The antigen is not known.

Sequencing was performed with immunoSEQ multiplex PCR; in TCRdb, only in-frame clones are kept and a portion is missing. The table lists 150,000 or so clones, over 90% of them singletons. CDR1 and CDR2 (germline): SGHAT, FQNNGV. V shed 5 bases and J shed 7 bases, with 20 bases lying between them. This CDR3 region has 16 residues. The sequence came from a human donor who received an intestinal transplant. The sample here was unstimulated CD4+ T cells sorted from spleen or lymph node cells, taken before intestinal transplant. The chain employs TRBV11-2 and TRBJ2-2; the D gene could be TRBD1 or TRBD2 (5 bases each). The CDR3 DNA is TGTGCCAGCAGCCCCCGACTTTTTACGGGGCACGGGGAGCTGTTTTTT. Translation gives CASSPRLFTGHGELFF.